Listed below are T cell receptor beta chains from one sample, sequenced in a study of chemoradiotherapy in HPV16-positive cancers. Sequencing was performed with immunoSEQ multiplex PCR; in TCRdb, only in-frame clones are kept and a portion is missing. The sample yields around 9,200 clones, approximately 81% seen once. Sequenced material: tumor tissue, taken from a patient who underwent chemoradiotherapy. The origin of the receptors is a human donor with HPV-associated anogenital cancer. The CDR3 runs from the conserved cysteine through the conserved F or W. Each record gives: clone size, J gene, V gene, D gene, CDR3 DNA, CDR3 protein. A D gene is named only where the DNA matches it firmly. Some rows have no size entry. The others give once, few or many, or a class for an expanded clone.

clone size: few
J gene: TRBJ2-7
V gene: TRBV5-1
D gene: .
CDR3 DNA: TGCGCCAGCCACCCGGAGGACGTCTACTACGAGCAGTACTTC
CDR3 protein: CASHPEDVYYEQYF

clone size: .
J gene: TRBJ1-5
V gene: TRBV19
D gene: TRBD1
CDR3 DNA: TGTGCCATTGGGGGGACAGGGTTTAATCAGCCCCAGCATTTT
CDR3 protein: CAIGGTGFNQPQHF

clone size: .
J gene: TRBJ2-3
V gene: TRBV4-1
D gene: .
CDR3 DNA: TGCGCCAGCAGCCAAGATCGAAGGGGGGAAGATATGGATACGCAGTATTTT
CDR3 protein: CASSQDRRGEDMDTQYF

clone size: .
J gene: TRBJ1-1
V gene: TRBV19
D gene: TRBD1
CDR3 DNA: TGTGCCAGTAGCTCGGACAGGGCCACTGAAGCTTTCTTT
CDR3 protein: CASSSDRATEAFF

clone size: once
J gene: TRBJ2-3
V gene: TRBV12-5
D gene: .
CDR3 DNA: TGTGCTAGTGGTCTGAGCGCCGCGTCGGCGCAGTATTTT
CDR3 protein: CASGLSAASAQYF

clone size: .
J gene: TRBJ2-2
V gene: TRBV9
D gene: TRBD2
CDR3 DNA: TGTGCCAGCAGCCCCTACGGGCGGGGGGTCGTCGGGGAGCTGTTTTTT
CDR3 protein: CASSPYGRGVVGELFF

clone size: .
J gene: TRBJ2-3
V gene: TRBV14
D gene: TRBD2
CDR3 DNA: TGTGCCAGCAGCCAGGGACTAGCGGGAAGTAGCACAGATACGCAGTATTTT
CDR3 protein: CASSQGLAGSSTDTQYF

clone size: once
J gene: TRBJ2-1
V gene: TRBV7-2
D gene: TRBD2
CDR3 DNA: TGTGCCAGCAGCCTATTCGGGACTAGCGGGAGCTACAATGAGCAGTTCTTC
CDR3 protein: CASSLFGTSGSYNEQFF

clone size: .
J gene: TRBJ2-5
V gene: TRBV5-1
D gene: .
CDR3 DNA: TGCGCCAGCAGCTCGGCCCAGGGGATGGAGACCCAGTACTTC
CDR3 protein: CASSSAQGMETQYF

clone size: .
J gene: TRBJ2-7
V gene: TRBV19
D gene: .
CDR3 DNA: TGTGCCAGTAGTAGACCCTATGAGCCATTCTACGAGCAGTACTTC
CDR3 protein: CASSRPYEPFYEQYF

clone size: .
J gene: TRBJ1-5
V gene: TRBV5-5
D gene: .
CDR3 DNA: TGTGCCAGCAGCCCTCAGCCTTCGGGGAGTCAGCCCCAGCATTTT
CDR3 protein: CASSPQPSGSQPQHF

clone size: once
J gene: TRBJ2-1
V gene: TRBV5-1
D gene: .
CDR3 DNA: TGCGCCAGCAGCCGTCTCTGGGTGCAGTTCTTC
CDR3 protein: CASSRLWVQFF

clone size: .
J gene: TRBJ1-1
V gene: TRBV11-3
D gene: .
CDR3 DNA: TGTGCCAGCAGCTTAAATGCAAGGGGCAGGTGGAGCCCTGAAGCTTTCTTT
CDR3 protein: CASSLNARGRWSPEAFF

clone size: once
J gene: TRBJ2-1
V gene: TRBV6-9
D gene: .
CDR3 DNA: TGTGCCAGCAGTTATGGCCAGTACAATGAGCAGTTCTTC
CDR3 protein: CASSYGQYNEQFF

clone size: .
J gene: TRBJ2-5
V gene: TRBV20-1
D gene: .
CDR3 DNA: TGCAGTGCCGAATCCCAAGAGACCCAGTACTTC
CDR3 protein: CSAESQETQYF

clone size: few
J gene: TRBJ2-7
V gene: TRBV5-1
D gene: TRBD1
CDR3 DNA: TGCGCCAGCAGCTTGGCCGGGACAGGGGGGAAAGAGCAGTACTTC
CDR3 protein: CASSLAGTGGKEQYF

clone size: .
J gene: TRBJ1-4
V gene: TRBV6-5
D gene: .
CDR3 DNA: TGTGCCAGCACCCGGGGGGGAGATAATGAAAAACTGTTTTTT
CDR3 protein: CASTRGGDNEKLFF

clone size: few
J gene: TRBJ1-5
V gene: TRBV6-1
D gene: .
CDR3 DNA: TGTGCCAGCAGTTCCCCCGGACAGAGCAATCAGCCCCAGCATTTT
CDR3 protein: CASSSPGQSNQPQHF

clone size: few
J gene: TRBJ1-2
V gene: TRBV19
D gene: TRBD1
CDR3 DNA: TGTGCCAGTAGTCCCACCGGGACAGGGGGCCTCTCTCTCTATGGCTACACCTTC
CDR3 protein: CASSPTGTGGLSLYGYTF

clone size: .
J gene: TRBJ2-2
V gene: TRBV7-9
D gene: TRBD1
CDR3 DNA: TGTGCCAGCAGCTGGGGACAGGGCTTTACCACCGGGGAGCTGTTTTTT
CDR3 protein: CASSWGQGFTTGELFF

clone size: .
J gene: TRBJ1-5
V gene: TRBV5-1
D gene: .
CDR3 DNA: TGCGCCAGCAGCTTGGGGACAGCCCCTTCGGCCCAGCATTTT
CDR3 protein: CASSLGTAPSAQHF

clone size: .
J gene: TRBJ1-4
V gene: TRBV25-1
D gene: .
CDR3 DNA: TGTGCCAGCAGTGATTATTCCGGGGCGGGGAATGAAAAACTGTTTTTT
CDR3 protein: CASSDYSGAGNEKLFF

clone size: .
J gene: TRBJ1-2
V gene: TRBV5-4
D gene: TRBD1
CDR3 DNA: TGTGCCAGCAGCTTGGCCCTACAGGGGGCGACTTATGGCTACACCTTC
CDR3 protein: CASSLALQGATYGYTF

clone size: .
J gene: TRBJ1-2
V gene: TRBV11-3
D gene: .
CDR3 DNA: TGTGCCAGCAGCTTAGGAGGGGGAGATGGCTACACCTTC
CDR3 protein: CASSLGGGDGYTF

clone size: .
J gene: TRBJ2-5
V gene: TRBV7-2
D gene: .
CDR3 DNA: TGTGCCAGCAGCGCCGGATACCAAGAGACCCAGTACTTC
CDR3 protein: CASSAGYQETQYF

clone size: .
J gene: TRBJ1-1
V gene: TRBV27
D gene: .
CDR3 DNA: TGTGCCAGCAGTAGGGAGCGCTTTTACGTGAGGAACTCTCTGGAGCCTTCTGAAGCTTTCTTT
CDR3 protein: CASSRERFYVRNSLEPSEAFF

clone size: few
J gene: TRBJ1-1
V gene: TRBV10-2
D gene: .
CDR3 DNA: TGCGCCAGCGTCGGCCTTGGGAACACTGAAGCTTTCTTT
CDR3 protein: CASVGLGNTEAFF

clone size: .
J gene: TRBJ1-3
V gene: TRBV25-1
D gene: .
CDR3 DNA: TGTGTCAGCAGTGGTGGAGGCAGTAGAAACACCATATATTTT
CDR3 protein: CVSSGGGSRNTIYF

clone size: few
J gene: TRBJ1-2
V gene: TRBV10-3
D gene: TRBD1
CDR3 DNA: TGTGCCATCGGCTCCGGGACAGCATATGGCTACACCTTC
CDR3 protein: CAIGSGTAYGYTF

clone size: .
J gene: TRBJ2-1
V gene: TRBV4-1
D gene: TRBD2
CDR3 DNA: TGCGCCAGCAGCCAAGACACTAGCGCTTCCTACGGGCAGTTCTTC
CDR3 protein: CASSQDTSASYGQFF

clone size: .
J gene: TRBJ2-5
V gene: TRBV19
D gene: TRBD2
CDR3 DNA: TGTGCCACCGGACGGGAGGGAGAGACCCAGTACTTC
CDR3 protein: CATGREGETQYF

clone size: .
J gene: TRBJ2-2
V gene: TRBV7-7
D gene: .
CDR3 DNA: TGTGCCAGCAGCCCGTTTCCAGGGGAAACCGGGGAGCTGTTTTTT
CDR3 protein: CASSPFPGETGELFF

clone size: .
J gene: TRBJ1-4
V gene: TRBV6-6
D gene: .
CDR3 DNA: TGTGCCAGCAGTACAGGAGCAACTAATGAAAAACTGTTTTTT
CDR3 protein: CASSTGATNEKLFF

clone size: .
J gene: TRBJ1-1
V gene: TRBV7-9
D gene: .
CDR3 DNA: TGTGCCAGCAGCCATTGGACCGGCACCCCTGAAGCTTTCTTT
CDR3 protein: CASSHWTGTPEAFF

clone size: once
J gene: TRBJ2-4
V gene: TRBV7-2
D gene: .
CDR3 DNA: TGTGCCAGCAGCTTAGGATTTCAGAGCCAGAACATTCAGTACTTC
CDR3 protein: CASSLGFQSQNIQYF

clone size: .
J gene: TRBJ1-1
V gene: TRBV7-8
D gene: .
CDR3 DNA: TGTGCCAGCGTCCCTAATCGGGGGAACACTGAAGCTTTCTTT
CDR3 protein: CASVPNRGNTEAFF

clone size: .
J gene: TRBJ2-2
V gene: TRBV6-5
D gene: .
CDR3 DNA: TGTGCCAGCAGTTATTCAGGGCCCGGGGAGCTGTTTTTT
CDR3 protein: CASSYSGPGELFF

clone size: .
J gene: TRBJ2-7
V gene: TRBV28
D gene: .
CDR3 DNA: TGTGCCAGCAGTTCCAGTCACGAGCAGTACTTC
CDR3 protein: CASSSSHEQYF

clone size: .
J gene: TRBJ1-1
V gene: TRBV18
D gene: .
CDR3 DNA: TGTGCCAGCTCACCAGGAAGAAAGAGAACTGAAGCTTTCTTT
CDR3 protein: CASSPGRKRTEAFF

clone size: .
J gene: TRBJ2-6
V gene: TRBV6-5
D gene: .
CDR3 DNA: TGTGCCAGCAGTCTCTCTGGGGCTAACGTCCTGACTTTC
CDR3 protein: CASSLSGANVLTF

clone size: .
J gene: TRBJ2-6
V gene: TRBV1
D gene: .
CDR3 DNA: TGCACCAGCAGCCATCTCAGTTTACAAAGTCGGGCCAACGTCCTGACTTTC
CDR3 protein: CTSSHLSLQSRANVLTF

clone size: .
J gene: TRBJ2-5
V gene: TRBV30
D gene: .
CDR3 DNA: TGTGCCTGGAGACGGACAGCCGGGGAGACCCAGTACTTC
CDR3 protein: CAWRRTAGETQYF

clone size: .
J gene: TRBJ2-3
V gene: TRBV7-2
D gene: TRBD2
CDR3 DNA: TGTGCCAGCAGCCTTAGCGGGGGGGCAGCAGATACGCAGTATTTT
CDR3 protein: CASSLSGGAADTQYF

clone size: .
J gene: TRBJ2-3
V gene: TRBV19
D gene: TRBD1
CDR3 DNA: TGTGCCAGTAGTAGAGTCAGGACAGGGATGACAGATACGCAGTATTTT
CDR3 protein: CASSRVRTGMTDTQYF

clone size: .
J gene: TRBJ2-1
V gene: TRBV28
D gene: .
CDR3 DNA: TGTGCCAGCAGGAGGACGTCAAGCTCCTACAATGAGCAGTTCTTC
CDR3 protein: CASRRTSSSYNEQFF

clone size: .
J gene: TRBJ2-3
V gene: TRBV5-6
D gene: .
CDR3 DNA: TGTGCCAGCAGCTTGACCTTGGGGGGCATTAGCACAGATACGCAGTATTTT
CDR3 protein: CASSLTLGGISTDTQYF

clone size: .
J gene: TRBJ2-2
V gene: TRBV6-1
D gene: .
CDR3 DNA: TGTGCCAGCCGGGGGGCGGGCACCGGGGAGCTGTTTTTT
CDR3 protein: CASRGAGTGELFF

clone size: few
J gene: TRBJ2-1
V gene: TRBV28
D gene: TRBD2
CDR3 DNA: TGTGCCAGCACCCTAGCGGGAGGGCCCGTTGAGCAGTTCTTC
CDR3 protein: CASTLAGGPVEQFF

clone size: .
J gene: TRBJ2-2
V gene: TRBV14
D gene: .
CDR3 DNA: TGTGCCAGCAGCCAAGGAACCCTGGGCACCGGGGAGCTGTTTTTT
CDR3 protein: CASSQGTLGTGELFF

clone size: .
J gene: TRBJ1-4
V gene: TRBV29-1
D gene: .
CDR3 DNA: TGCAAGGAACAATCGGCAGATAATGAAAAACTGTTTTTT
CDR3 protein: CKEQSADNEKLFF

clone size: .
J gene: TRBJ2-2
V gene: TRBV5-4
D gene: .
CDR3 DNA: TGTGCCAGCAGCTTTAGGGCCAGCGCTGGCGGGGAGCTGTTTTTT
CDR3 protein: CASSFRASAGGELFF

clone size: .
J gene: TRBJ2-2
V gene: TRBV5-6
D gene: .
CDR3 DNA: TGTGCCAGCAGCTTGAAAGATCACAGCACCGGGGAGCTGTTTTTT
CDR3 protein: CASSLKDHSTGELFF

clone size: .
J gene: TRBJ1-5
V gene: TRBV27
D gene: .
CDR3 DNA: TGTGCCAGCAGTTTTACGATTGGGAGGAATCAGCCCCAGCATTTT
CDR3 protein: CASSFTIGRNQPQHF